These 22 T cell receptor beta chains came from one sample sequenced in a study of cytomegalovirus exposure and HLA in healthy donors. The assay was immunoSEQ multiplex PCR, and TCRdb's table has in-frame clones only and misses some. The table has about 190,000 clones, about four fifths seen once. Source material: PBMCs. The source of these receptors is a man younger than 35 in good health and CMV-seropositive.

The gene calls are TRBV27 and TRBJ2-2, with TRBD2 identical over 10 bases. This CDR3 is 15 amino acids long. Per germline, CDR1 MNHEY and CDR2 SMNVEV (reference sequence). V lost 1 base to trimming and J lost 5 bases; unmatched junction nucleotides: 1. The CDR3 DNA is TGTGCCAGCAGTTTATTGACTAGCGGGACCGGGGAGCTGTTTTTT. As protein: CASSLLTSGTGELFF.

The chain links TRBV27 to TRBJ1-4; D is unclear. CDR1 and CDR2 from the germline V gene are MNHEY and SMNVEV (reference sequence). The CDR3 contains 14 residues. Trimming cost V 0 bases and J 8 bases, with 10 bases left between them. CDR3 in amino acids: CASSLSRVGEKLFF. The DNA of the CDR3 is TGTGCCAGCAGTTTATCGCGGGTCGGGGAAAAACTGTTTTTT.

In its sample, this clone was seen once. This chain joins TRBV27 and TRBJ2-7; 7 bases align to TRBD1. The CDR3 extends over 14 amino acids. Losses at the gene ends were 5 bases for V and 2 bases for J; bases not matched to a gene: 6. CDR1 and CDR2 (germline): MNHEY, SMNVEV (reference sequence). CDR3: CASSTRDRTYEQYF. The DNA for the CDR3 is TGTGCCAGCAGTACCCGGGACAGAACCTACGAGCAGTACTTC.

The chain recombines TRBV2 with TRBJ2-7, with TRBD2 matching 9 bases. The V segment lost 5 bases and the J segment 3 bases; nucleotides outside the gene matches: 5. CDR1 is SNHLY, CDR2 FYNNEI, per germline. The CDR3 has 14 residues. This CDR3 reads CASSSGLASYEQYF. The DNA of the CDR3 is TGTGCCAGCAGTTCAGGACTAGCGAGCTACGAGCAGTACTTC.

This chain connects TRBV30 to TRBJ1-4; tentatively, D is TRBD1 (5 bases). Trimming left V 2 bases short and J 8 bases short, with 21 bases between. The germline gives CDR1 GTSNPN, CDR2 SVGIG (reference sequence). The CDR3 is 16 amino acids. The DNA for the CDR3 is TGTGCCTGGAGTCCTCAAGCGGGGCCCCGTTGGGAAAAACTGTTTTTT. It translates to CAWSPQAGPRWEKLFF.

This chain links TRBV5-4 with TRBJ2-2; D possibly corresponds to TRBD1 (6 bases). The germline gives CDR1 SGHNT, CDR2 YYREEE (reference sequence). The V gene lost 0 bases and the J gene lost 2 bases, with 8 bases spanning the gap. The CDR3 consists of 15 residues. The CDR3 region is CASSLARGNTGELFF. The CDR3 region has the DNA TGTGCCAGCAGCTTGGCCAGGGGAAACACCGGGGAGCTGTTTTTT.

This clone was counted a single time. This chain connects TRBV7-3 to TRBJ2-2, with TRBD2 matching over 10 bases. The germline CDR1 and CDR2 sequences are SGHTA and FQGTGA. V dropped 6 bases and J dropped 4; count of bases not matched to a gene: 2. The CDR3 covers 14 residues. CDR3 nucleotides: TGTGCCAGCAGACTAGCGGGGTCCACCGGGGAGCTGTTTTTT. This codes for CASRLAGSTGELFF.

The V call is TRBV13, the J call TRBJ2-7; TRBD2 matches 8 bases. Germline CDR1 PRHDT, CDR2 FYEKMQ (reference sequence). The CDR3 has 15 amino acids. V gave up 6 bases and J gave up 3 bases; unmatched junction bases: 10. CDR3 loop: CASRKGIRGGYEQYF. In DNA form, the CDR3 reads TGTGCCAGCAGAAAAGGGATACGGGGGGGCTACGAGCAGTACTTC.

This rearrangement joins TRBV4-2 to TRBJ2-1; the match to TRBD2 covers 7 bases. V was pared by 3 bases and J by 6 bases, with 5 bases of the junction left unmatched. The CDR3 consists of 14 residues. From germline, CDR1 is LGHNA and CDR2 YNFKEQ. The CDR3 nucleotides read TGTGCCAGCAGCCACCCCGGACTAGTCAATGAGCAGTTCTTC. Amino acids: CASSHPGLVNEQFF.

This chain joins TRBV6-6 and TRBJ2-2; maybe TRBD2 (5 bases). Looked up from germline, CDR1 is MNHNY and CDR2 is SVGAGI (reference sequence). Trimming stripped 10 bases from V and 2 bases from J, with 14 bases between. This CDR3 spans 14 amino acids. CDR3 bases: TGTGCCACGGCCCCCGAGGGCAACACCGGGGAGCTGTTTTTT. Protein sequence: CATAPEGNTGELFF.

The rearrangement uses TRBV9 and TRBJ2-7; D is perhaps TRBD1 (6 bases). V was trimmed by 0 bases and J by 2 bases, leaving 12 bases between them. Germline V gene sequence: CDR1 SGDLS, CDR2 YYNGEE. The CDR3 has 15 amino acids. CDR3 in amino acids: CASSVVGTPTYEQYF. CDR3 bases: TGTGCCAGCAGCGTAGTTGGGACACCCACCTACGAGCAGTACTTC.

In the case of this clone: One base separates it from a far larger clone, so it is likely a read error. The V gene is TRBV6-4, the J gene TRBJ1-2, with 8 bases fitting TRBD1. From germline, CDR1 is MRHNA and CDR2 SNTAGT. CDR3 length: 13 residues. V gave up 6 bases and J gave up 4 bases; unmatched junction bases: 4. CDR3 DNA: TGTGCCAGCAGCGAGACAGGGGCCTATGGCTACACCTTC. This sequence encodes CASSETGAYGYTF.

The V call is TRBV2, the J call TRBJ2-3, with 7 bases matching TRBD1. V trimming: 6 bases; J trimming: 2 bases; junction bases outside the gene matches: 5. Germline CDR1 reads SNHLY; CDR2 reads FYNNEI. The CDR3 has 14 amino acids. The CDR3 sequence: CASRPTGNTDTQYF. CDR3 coding DNA: TGTGCCAGCAGACCGACAGGGAACACAGATACGCAGTATTTT. The full variable domain, completed using reference TRBV2 and TRBJ2-3, is EPEVTQTPSHQVTQMGQEVILRCVPISNHLYFYWYRQILGQKVEFLVSFYNNEISEKSEIFDDQFSVERPDGSNFTLKIRSTKLEDSAMYFCASRPTGNTDTQYFGPGTRLTVL.

J is TRBJ2-7 and V is TRBV11-2; 8 positions match TRBD1. CDR3 length equals 14 residues. V trimming: 5 bases; J trimming: 4 bases; junction bases outside the gene matches: 7. CDR1 and CDR2 from the germline V gene are SGHAT and FQNNGV. CDR3 loop: CASSIGQGVYEQYF. Written as DNA, the CDR3 is TGTGCCAGCAGCATAGGACAGGGAGTGTACGAGCAGTACTTC.

V usage is TRBV19 and J usage is TRBJ1-2; 7 nucleotides agree with TRBD1. This CDR3 comprises 14 residues. In germline, CDR1 is LNHDA, CDR2 SQIVND (reference sequence). Trimming at V came to 5 bases and at J to 1 base, leaving 4 bases not matched to a gene. The CDR3 protein is CASSSRQGNYGYTF. CDR3 nucleotides: TGTGCCAGTAGTTCTAGACAGGGTAACTATGGCTACACCTTC.

The chain is built from TRBV15 and TRBJ2-2; 7 nucleotides align to TRBD1. Germline assignment: CDR1 LNHNV and CDR2 YYDKDF (reference sequence). The CDR3 sequence is 16 residues long. J was trimmed by 1 base and V by 2 bases; bases with no gene match: 4. In DNA, the CDR3 is TGTGCCACCAGCAGAATGGACAGGAGGAACACCGGGGAGCTGTTTTTT. This encodes CATSRMDRRNTGELFF.

In DNA, the CDR3 is TGTGCCAGCAGCCCCCGGAGACAGGGGACACGTAACTATGGCTACACCTTC. Protein product: CASSPRRQGTRNYGYTF. V is TRBV28 and J is TRBJ1-2; 8 nucleotides match TRBD1. Trimming cost V 6 bases and J 1 base; bases outside gene matches: 13. Germline CDR1 MDHEN, CDR2 SYDVKM. The CDR3 consists of 17 residues.

This chain connects TRBV30 to TRBJ2-1; D is unclear. The germline CDR1 and CDR2 sequences are GTSNPN and SVGIG (reference sequence). Trimming left V 2 bases short and J 2 bases short, with 10 bases between. The CDR3 runs 14 residues. The CDR3 sequence is CAWSSQDTYNEQFF. The CDR3 DNA follows: TGTGCCTGGAGTTCTCAGGATACCTACAATGAGCAGTTCTTC.

This clone has just a few counts. The gene calls are TRBV29-1 and TRBJ2-2; D is perhaps TRBD2 (5 bases). Germline-derived CDR1 and CDR2 are SQVTM and ANQGSEA. The CDR3 contains 12 residues. The V end was cut by 6 bases, the J end by 5 bases, with 10 bases between. CDR3 DNA: TGCAGCGTCGTAGCGTGGACCGGGGAGCTGTTTTTT. Its translation: CSVVAWTGELFF.

The V gene is TRBV7-9, the J gene TRBJ2-3, with 7 bases fitting TRBD2. Trimming removed 5 bases from V and 7 bases from J; junction bases left unmatched: 15. Germline-derived CDR1 and CDR2 are SEHNR and FQNEAQ (reference sequence). The CDR3 extends over 16 amino acids. CDR3 sequence: CASSKWGLKAPNTQYF. The CDR3 region has the DNA TGTGCCAGCAGCAAATGGGGACTAAAGGCCCCGAATACGCAGTATTTT.

V gene TRBV30 combines with J gene TRBJ2-2, with TRBD2 identical over 7 bases. Germline trimming cut 4 bases from V and 5 bases from J; bases unmatched to any gene: 13. CDR1 is GTSNPN, CDR2 SVGIG, per germline (reference sequence). CDR3 length equals 16 residues. The CDR3 region has the DNA TGTGCCTGGACCGCCTTTAGCGGGCGGGGTACCGGGGAGCTGTTTTTT. This sequence encodes CAWTAFSGRGTGELFF.

This clone has just a few counts. The rearrangement uses TRBV2 and TRBJ2-1; 8 bases are shared with TRBD2. Germline-derived CDR1 and CDR2 are SNHLY and FYNNEI. V dropped 4 bases and J dropped 9; count of bases not matched to a gene: 5. The CDR3 totals 13 residues. CDR3 sequence: CASSASGLGEQFF. CDR3 DNA: TGTGCCAGCAGTGCTAGCGGGCTGGGTGAGCAGTTCTTC.